This entry features one TCR beta chain sequence. For sorted subsets, 150 to 200 ng DNA per replicate equaled approximately 32,000 T cell genomes. Libraries were prepared by immunoSEQ multiplex PCR; TCRdb keeps only in-frame clonotypes and omits some of them. In the table there are roughly 2.5 million clones, roughly 92% of which are singletons. V was clipped by 6 bases and J by 3 bases, with 11 bases between them. The CDR3 consists of 13 residues. Germline V gives CDR1 MGHRA, CDR2 YSYEKL. This entry is derived from a study of shared clonotypes between healthy human individuals. Study-wide background: Every donor yielded three CD4 naive, three CD4 memory, two CD8 naive and one CD8 memory plate.

The source is a man aged 18 to 29 in good health. The V call is TRBV4-1, the J call TRBJ2-5, with D uncertain. The specimen was naive CD4+ T cells sorted from blood. Regarding subset: CD45RA+ positively selected. CDR3 protein: CASSRGFKETQYF. The CDR3 DNA follows: TGCGCCAGCAGTCGAGGTTTTAAAGAGACCCAGTACTTC.